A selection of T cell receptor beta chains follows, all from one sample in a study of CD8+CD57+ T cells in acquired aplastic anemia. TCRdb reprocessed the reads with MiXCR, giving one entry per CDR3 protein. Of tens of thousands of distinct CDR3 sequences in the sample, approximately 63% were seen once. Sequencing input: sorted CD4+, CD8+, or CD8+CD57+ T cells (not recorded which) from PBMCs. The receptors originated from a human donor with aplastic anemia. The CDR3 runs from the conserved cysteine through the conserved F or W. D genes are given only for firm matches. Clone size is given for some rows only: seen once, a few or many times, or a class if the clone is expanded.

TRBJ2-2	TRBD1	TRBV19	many	TGTGCCAGTAGTATCGACAGGGGGCCGAACACCGGGGAGCTGTTTTTT	CASSIDRGPNTGELFF
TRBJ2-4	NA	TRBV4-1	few	TGCGCCAGCAGCCAAGTTCGAGGTGGTACAGAACTAATAGCCAAAAACATTCAGTACTTC	CASSQVRGGTELIAKNIQYF
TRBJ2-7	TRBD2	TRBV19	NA	TGTGCCAGTAGTAGGGGGACTAGCGGCTACGAGCAGTACTTC	CASSRGTSGYEQYF
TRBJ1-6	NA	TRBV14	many	TGTGCCAGCAGCCAAGAGATGGGGTTCGGCCCACCCCTCCACTTT	CASSQEMGFGPPLHF
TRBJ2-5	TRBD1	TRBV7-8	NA	TGTGCCAGCAGCTCCGACAGGGATTCTACCCAGTACTTC	CASSSDRDSTQYF
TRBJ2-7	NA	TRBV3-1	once	TGTGCCAGCAGCCCCGGGACCGGGACCATGCACTACGAGCAGTACTTC	CASSPGTGTMHYEQYF
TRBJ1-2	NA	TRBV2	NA	TGTGCCAGCAGAGCAAGGACAGTCCTCCCTACTGGCTACACCTTC	CASRARTVLPTGYTF
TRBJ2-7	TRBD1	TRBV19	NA	TGTGCCAGCAGTCGCCGGGACAGGAGCTCCTACGAGCAGTACTTC	CASSRRDRSSYEQYF
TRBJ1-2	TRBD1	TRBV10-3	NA	TGTGCCATCAGCCTTGACAGGGTTGGTGGCTACACCTTC	CAISLDRVGGYTF
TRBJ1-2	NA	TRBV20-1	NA	TGCAGTGCTAGAATTTCGGAAGGGTACTATGGCTACACCTTC	CSARISEGYYGYTF
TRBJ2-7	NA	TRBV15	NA	TGTGCCACCAGCAGAGGGACAGAGCCCTACGAGCAGTACTTC	CATSRGTEPYEQYF
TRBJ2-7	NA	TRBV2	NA	TGTGCCAGCAGTTCGACAGGCTCCTACGAGCAGTACTTC	CASSSTGSYEQYF
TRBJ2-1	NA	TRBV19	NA	TGTGCCAGTAGTAAGTACAATGAGCAGTTCTTC	CASSKYNEQFF
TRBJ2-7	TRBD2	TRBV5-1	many	TGCGCCAGCAGCTTGGCCGAGGGAGGGCTCTCCTACGAGCAGTACTTC	CASSLAEGGLSYEQYF
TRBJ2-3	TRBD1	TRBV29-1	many	TGCAGCGTTGAAGGGGAGACAGGGGGCATTTCAGATACGCAGTATTTT	CSVEGETGGISDTQYF
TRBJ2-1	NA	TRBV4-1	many	TGCGCCAGCAGCCAAGATCTTCACAATGAGCAGTTCTTC	CASSQDLHNEQFF
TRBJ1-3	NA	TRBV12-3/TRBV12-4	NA	TGTGCCAGCAGTCGACGGCAGCTAGCGACCGCCATATATTTT	CASSRRQLATAIYF
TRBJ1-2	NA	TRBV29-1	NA	TGCAGCGTAGATAACTATGGCTACACCTTC	CSVDNYGYTF
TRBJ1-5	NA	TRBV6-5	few	TGTGCCAGCAGTTCCATAGACGGGAGGCATCGCAATCAGCCCCAGCATTTT	CASSSIDGRHRNQPQHF
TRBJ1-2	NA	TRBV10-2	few	TGCGCCAGCAGTGAGGGCAGATCATGGCTGGAAGGCTACACCTTC	CASSEGRSWLEGYTF
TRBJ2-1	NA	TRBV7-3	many	TGTGCCAGCAGCTTGGACAGCGGGGTAGAGCAGTTCTTC	CASSLDSGVEQFF
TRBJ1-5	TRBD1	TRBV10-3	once	TGTGCCATCAGTCCAGGACAGGGGCAGGGCAATCAGCCCCAGCATTTT	CAISPGQGQGNQPQHF
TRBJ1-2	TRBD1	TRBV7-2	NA	TGTGCCAGCAGCTCCAAGACAGGGTATGGCTACACCTTC	CASSSKTGYGYTF
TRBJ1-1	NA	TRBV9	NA	TGTGCCAGCAGCGTAACTTCCGGGACAACGCACACTGAAGCTTTCTTT	CASSVTSGTTHTEAFF
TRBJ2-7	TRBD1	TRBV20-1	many	TGCAGTGCTAGGCTTAGGACAGGGGACTACGAGCAGTACTTC	CSARLRTGDYEQYF
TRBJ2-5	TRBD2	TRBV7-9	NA	TGTGCCAGCAGCGCAAGACTAGCGGGGGTACAAGAGACCCAGTACTTC	CASSARLAGVQETQYF
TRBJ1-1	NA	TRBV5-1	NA	TGCGCCAGCAGCTTGGGTTCCAGCAGTCCGAAGGGAAACACTGAAGCTTTCTTT	CASSLGSSSPKGNTEAFF
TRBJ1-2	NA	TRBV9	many	TGTGCCAGCAGCGTAACTAAGGAGTCGAGCTATGGCTACACCTTC	CASSVTKESSYGYTF
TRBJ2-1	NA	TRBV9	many	TGTGCCAGCAGCGTAGGAGACAGTCCAACCTACAATGAGCAGTTCTTC	CASSVGDSPTYNEQFF
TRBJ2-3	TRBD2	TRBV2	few	TGTGCCAGCAGAACTAGCGTCGCGCGAGATACGCAGTATTTT	CASRTSVARDTQYF
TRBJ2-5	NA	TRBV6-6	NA	TGTGCCAGCAGCATACTCCAAGAGACCCAGTACTTC	CASSILQETQYF
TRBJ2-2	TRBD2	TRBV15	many	TGTGCCACCAGCAGAGATCGGGCTAGCGGGGGGGCCAGCACCGGGGAGCTGTTTTTT	CATSRDRASGGASTGELFF
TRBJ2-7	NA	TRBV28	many	TGTGCCAGCGACCCCGGGGGACTCTCCTACGAGCAGTACTTC	CASDPGGLSYEQYF
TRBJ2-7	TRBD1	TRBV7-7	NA	TGTGCTAGCAGCGTAGGACAGGGAACCTACGAGCAGTACTTC	CASSVGQGTYEQYF
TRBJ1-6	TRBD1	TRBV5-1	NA	TGCGCCAGCAGCTTACGTGGACAGGGGGATAATTCACCCCTCCACTTT	CASSLRGQGDNSPLHF
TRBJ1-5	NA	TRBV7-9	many	TGTGCCAGCAGCTTAGTCGCGGGGCAGCCCCAGCATTTT	CASSLVAGQPQHF
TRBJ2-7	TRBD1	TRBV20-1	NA	TGCAGTGCTAGCGAGCCAACAGGGGACCACGAGCAGTACTTC	CSASEPTGDHEQYF
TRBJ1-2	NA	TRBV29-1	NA	TGCAGCGTTGCTCTCTCAGGGACCGGCTACACCTTC	CSVALSGTGYTF
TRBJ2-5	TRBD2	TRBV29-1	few	TGCAGCGTTGACCGAGGGGATAGCGGGTATGGGACCCAGTACTTC	CSVDRGDSGYGTQYF